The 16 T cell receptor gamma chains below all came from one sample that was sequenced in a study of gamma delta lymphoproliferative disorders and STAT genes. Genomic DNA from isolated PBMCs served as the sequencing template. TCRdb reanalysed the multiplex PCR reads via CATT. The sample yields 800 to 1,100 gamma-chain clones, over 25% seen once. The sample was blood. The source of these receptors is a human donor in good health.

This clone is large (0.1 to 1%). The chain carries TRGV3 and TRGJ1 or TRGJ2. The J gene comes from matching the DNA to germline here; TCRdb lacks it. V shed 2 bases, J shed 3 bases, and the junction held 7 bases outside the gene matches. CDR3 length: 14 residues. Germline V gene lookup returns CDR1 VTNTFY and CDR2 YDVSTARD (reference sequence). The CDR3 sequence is CATWDIPSYYKKLF. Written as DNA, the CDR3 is TGTGCCACCTGGGACATCCCCAGTTATTATAAGAAACTCTTT.

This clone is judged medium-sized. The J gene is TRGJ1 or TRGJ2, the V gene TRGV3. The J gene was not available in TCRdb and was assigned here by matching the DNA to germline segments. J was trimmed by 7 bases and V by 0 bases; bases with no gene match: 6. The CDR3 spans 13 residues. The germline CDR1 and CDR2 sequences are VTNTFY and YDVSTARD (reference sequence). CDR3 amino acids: CATWDRPSYKKLF. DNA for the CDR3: TGTGCCACCTGGGACAGGCCTAGCTATAAGAAACTCTTT.

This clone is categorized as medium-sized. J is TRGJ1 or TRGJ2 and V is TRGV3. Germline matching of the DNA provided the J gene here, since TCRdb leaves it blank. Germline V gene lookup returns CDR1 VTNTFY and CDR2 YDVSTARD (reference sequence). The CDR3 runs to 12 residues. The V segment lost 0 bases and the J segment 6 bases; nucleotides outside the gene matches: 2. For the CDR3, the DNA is TGTGCCACCTGGGACAGGCTTTATAAGAAACTCTTT. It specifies CATWDRLYKKLF.

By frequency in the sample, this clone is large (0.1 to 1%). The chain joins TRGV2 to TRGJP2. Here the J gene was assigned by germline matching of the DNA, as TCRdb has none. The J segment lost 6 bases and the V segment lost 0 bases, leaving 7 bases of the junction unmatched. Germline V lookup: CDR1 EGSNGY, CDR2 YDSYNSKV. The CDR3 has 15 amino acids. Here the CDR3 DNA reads TGTGCCACCTGGGACGGGCGTTGGGGTGATTGGATCAAGACGTTT. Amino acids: CATWDGRWGDWIKTF.

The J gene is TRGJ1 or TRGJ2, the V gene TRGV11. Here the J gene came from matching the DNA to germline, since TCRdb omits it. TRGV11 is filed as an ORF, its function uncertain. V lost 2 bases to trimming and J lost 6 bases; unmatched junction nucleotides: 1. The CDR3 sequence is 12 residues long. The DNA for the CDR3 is TGTGCCTGCTGGATTAGGCTTTATAAGAAACTCTTT. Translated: CACWIRLYKKLF.

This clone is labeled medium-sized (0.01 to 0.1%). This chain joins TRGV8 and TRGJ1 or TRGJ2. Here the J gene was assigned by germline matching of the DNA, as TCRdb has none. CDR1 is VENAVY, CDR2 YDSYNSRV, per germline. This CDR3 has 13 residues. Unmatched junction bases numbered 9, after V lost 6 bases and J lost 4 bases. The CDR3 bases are TGTGCCACCTGGAGCAGGGGGTATTATAAGAAACTCTTT. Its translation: CATWSRGYYKKLF.

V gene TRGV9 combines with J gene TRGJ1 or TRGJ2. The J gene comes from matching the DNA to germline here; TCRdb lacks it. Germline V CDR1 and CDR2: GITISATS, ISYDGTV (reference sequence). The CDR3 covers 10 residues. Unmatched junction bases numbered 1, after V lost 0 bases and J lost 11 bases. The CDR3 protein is CALWEVEKLF. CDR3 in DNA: TGTGCCTTGTGGGAGGTGGAGAAACTCTTT.

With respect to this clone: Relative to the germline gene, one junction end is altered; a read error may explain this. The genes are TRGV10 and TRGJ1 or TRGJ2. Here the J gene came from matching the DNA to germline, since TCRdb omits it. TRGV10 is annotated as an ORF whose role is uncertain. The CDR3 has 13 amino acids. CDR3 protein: CSVGFLRDYKKLF. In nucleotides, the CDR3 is TGCTCCGTGGGATTTTTACGGGATTATAAGAAACTCTTT.

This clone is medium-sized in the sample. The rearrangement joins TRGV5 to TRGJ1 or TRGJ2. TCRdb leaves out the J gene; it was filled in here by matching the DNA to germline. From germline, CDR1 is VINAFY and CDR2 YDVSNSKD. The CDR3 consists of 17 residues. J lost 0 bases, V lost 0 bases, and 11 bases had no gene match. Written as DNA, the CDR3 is TGTGCCACCTGGGACAGGCCTTTTACCCTGAATTATTATAAGAAACTCTTT. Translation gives CATWDRPFTLNYYKKLF.

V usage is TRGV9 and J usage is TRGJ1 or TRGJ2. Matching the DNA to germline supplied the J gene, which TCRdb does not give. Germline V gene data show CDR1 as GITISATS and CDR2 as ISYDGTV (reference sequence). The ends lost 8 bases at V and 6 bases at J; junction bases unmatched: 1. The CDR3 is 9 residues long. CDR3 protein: CALFYKKLF. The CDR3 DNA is TGTGCCTTGTTTTATAAGAAACTCTTT.

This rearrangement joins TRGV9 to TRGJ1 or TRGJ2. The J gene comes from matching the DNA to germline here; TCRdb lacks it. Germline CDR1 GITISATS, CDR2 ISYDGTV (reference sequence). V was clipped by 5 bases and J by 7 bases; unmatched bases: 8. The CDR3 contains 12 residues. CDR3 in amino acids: CALWGEPYKKLF. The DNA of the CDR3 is TGTGCCTTGTGGGGCGAGCCCTATAAGAAACTCTTT.

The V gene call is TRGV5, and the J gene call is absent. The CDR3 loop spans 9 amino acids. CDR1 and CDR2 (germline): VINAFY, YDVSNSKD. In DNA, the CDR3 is TGTGCCACCTGGGACGGTCGAGTCTTT. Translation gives CATWDGRVF.

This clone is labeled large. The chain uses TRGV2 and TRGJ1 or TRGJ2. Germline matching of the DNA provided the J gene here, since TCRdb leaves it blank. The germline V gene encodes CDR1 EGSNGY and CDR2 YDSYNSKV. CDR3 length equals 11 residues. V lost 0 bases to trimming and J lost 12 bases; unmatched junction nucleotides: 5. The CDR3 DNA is TGTGCCACCTGGGACGGGCCCTTGAAACTCTTT. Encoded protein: CATWDGPLKLF.

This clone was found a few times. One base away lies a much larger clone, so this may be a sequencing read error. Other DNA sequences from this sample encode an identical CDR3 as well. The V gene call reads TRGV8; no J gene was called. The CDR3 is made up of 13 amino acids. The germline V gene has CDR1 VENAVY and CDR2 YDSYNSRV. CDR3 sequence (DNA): TGTGCCACCTGGGTCTGTAGTGATTGGATCAAGACATTT. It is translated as CATWVCSDWIKTF.

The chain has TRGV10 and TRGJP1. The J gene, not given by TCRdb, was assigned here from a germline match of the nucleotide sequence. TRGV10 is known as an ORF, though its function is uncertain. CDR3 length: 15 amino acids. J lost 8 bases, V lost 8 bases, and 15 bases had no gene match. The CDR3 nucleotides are TGTGCTGCGTGGGATTATTGGGAAGAGGGTTGGTTCAAGATATTT. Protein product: CAAWDYWEEGWFKIF.

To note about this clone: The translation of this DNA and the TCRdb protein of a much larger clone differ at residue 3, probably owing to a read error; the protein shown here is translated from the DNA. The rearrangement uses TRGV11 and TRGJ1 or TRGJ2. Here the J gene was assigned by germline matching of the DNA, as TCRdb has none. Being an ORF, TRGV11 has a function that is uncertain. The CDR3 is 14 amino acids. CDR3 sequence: CARWIRQNYYKKLF. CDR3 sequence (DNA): TGTGCCCGCTGGATTAGGCAGAATTATTATAAGAAACTCTTT.